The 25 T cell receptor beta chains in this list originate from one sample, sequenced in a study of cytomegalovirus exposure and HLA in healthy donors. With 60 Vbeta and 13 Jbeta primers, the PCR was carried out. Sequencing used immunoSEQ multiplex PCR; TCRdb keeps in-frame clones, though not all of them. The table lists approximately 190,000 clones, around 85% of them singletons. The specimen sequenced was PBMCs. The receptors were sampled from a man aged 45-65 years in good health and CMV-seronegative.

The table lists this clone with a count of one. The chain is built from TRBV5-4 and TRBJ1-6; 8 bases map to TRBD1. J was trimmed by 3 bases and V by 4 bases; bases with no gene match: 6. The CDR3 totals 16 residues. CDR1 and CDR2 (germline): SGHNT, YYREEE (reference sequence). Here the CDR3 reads CASSPDRELYNSPLHF. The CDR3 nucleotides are TGTGCCAGCAGCCCGGACAGGGAGCTCTATAATTCACCCCTCCACTTT.

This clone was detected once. CDR3 nucleotides: TGTGCCAGCACTCCTGAGGGGGCCCGGAGAAACACCGGGGAGCTGTTTTTT. Encoded protein: CASTPEGARRNTGELFF. The chain uses TRBV21-1 and TRBJ2-2; no DNA check was done on the table's D call, TRBD1. TRBV21-1 has pseudogene status. The CDR3 length is 17 residues.

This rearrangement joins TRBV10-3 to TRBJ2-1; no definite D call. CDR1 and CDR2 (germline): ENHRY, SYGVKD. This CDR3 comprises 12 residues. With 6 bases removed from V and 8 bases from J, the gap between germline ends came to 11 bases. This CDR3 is CAIRGVPDEQFF. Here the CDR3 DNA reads TGTGCCATCAGGGGCGTCCCCGATGAGCAGTTCTTC.

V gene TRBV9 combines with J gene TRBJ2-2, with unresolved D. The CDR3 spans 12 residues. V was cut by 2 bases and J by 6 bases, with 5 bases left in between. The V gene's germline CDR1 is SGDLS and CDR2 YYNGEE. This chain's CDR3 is CASSVVAGELFF. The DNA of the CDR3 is TGTGCCAGCAGCGTCGTCGCCGGGGAGCTGTTTTTT.

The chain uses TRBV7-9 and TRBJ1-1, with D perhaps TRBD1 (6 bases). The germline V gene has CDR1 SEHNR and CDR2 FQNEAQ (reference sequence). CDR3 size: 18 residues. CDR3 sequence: CSTRPKSGHLEKITEAFF. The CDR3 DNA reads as TGTTCCACCCGTCCTAAGTCGGGACACCTGGAAAAGATCACTGAAGCTTTCTTT.

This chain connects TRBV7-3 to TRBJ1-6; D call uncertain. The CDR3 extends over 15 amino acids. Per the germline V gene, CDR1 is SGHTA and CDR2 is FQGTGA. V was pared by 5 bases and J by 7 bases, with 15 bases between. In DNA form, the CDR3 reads TGTGCCAGCAGCCCAGGCACGAACCGAAATTCACCCCTCCACTTT. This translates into CASSPGTNRNSPLHF.

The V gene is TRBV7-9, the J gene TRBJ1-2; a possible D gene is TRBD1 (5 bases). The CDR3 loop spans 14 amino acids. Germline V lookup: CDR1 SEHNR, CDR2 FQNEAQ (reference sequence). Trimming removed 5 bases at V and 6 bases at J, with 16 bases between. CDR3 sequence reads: CASSPGGEWHGYTF. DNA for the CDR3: TGTGCCAGCAGCCCGGGGGGGGAATGGCATGGCTACACCTTC.

This chain's CDR3 is CASGLDSSYSGNTIYF. The DNA for the CDR3 is TGTGCTAGTGGTCTGGACAGCTCCTACTCTGGAAACACCATATATTTT. The chain has TRBV12-5 and TRBJ1-3, with a tentative D call TRBD1 (6 bases). This CDR3 comprises 16 residues. V lost 5 bases, J lost 0 bases, and 14 bases lay in between. In germline, CDR1 is LGHNT, CDR2 FRNRAP.

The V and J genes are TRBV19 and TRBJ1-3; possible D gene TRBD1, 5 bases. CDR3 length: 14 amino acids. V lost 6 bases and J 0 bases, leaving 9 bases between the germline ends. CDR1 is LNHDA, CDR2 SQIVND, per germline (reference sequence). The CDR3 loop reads CASSLTASGNTIYF. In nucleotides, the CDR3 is TGTGCCAGTAGCTTGACAGCCTCTGGAAACACCATATATTTT.

The CDR3 loop is CASSIAGQGAENEAFF. CDR3 nucleotide sequence: TGTGCCAGTAGTATAGCTGGGCAGGGGGCAGAGAATGAAGCTTTCTTT. The chain uses TRBV19 and TRBJ1-1; 8 bases fit TRBD1. V shed 1 base, J shed 7 bases, and the junction held 11 bases outside the gene matches. Germline loops: CDR1 LNHDA, CDR2 SQIVND (reference sequence). This CDR3 has 16 residues.

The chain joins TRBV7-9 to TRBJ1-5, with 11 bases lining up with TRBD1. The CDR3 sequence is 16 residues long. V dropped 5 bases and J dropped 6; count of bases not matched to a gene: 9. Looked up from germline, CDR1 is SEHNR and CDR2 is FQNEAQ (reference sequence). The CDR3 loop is CASSPSGQGAFQPQHF. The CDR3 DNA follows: TGTGCCAGCAGCCCGAGCGGACAGGGGGCTTTTCAGCCCCAGCATTTT.

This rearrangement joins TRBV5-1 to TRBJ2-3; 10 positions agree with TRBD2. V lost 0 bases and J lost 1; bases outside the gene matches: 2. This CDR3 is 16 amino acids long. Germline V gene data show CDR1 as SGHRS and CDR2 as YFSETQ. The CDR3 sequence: CASSLGLAGGTDTQYF. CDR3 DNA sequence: TGCGCCAGCAGCTTGGGGCTAGCGGGGGGCACAGATACGCAGTATTTT.

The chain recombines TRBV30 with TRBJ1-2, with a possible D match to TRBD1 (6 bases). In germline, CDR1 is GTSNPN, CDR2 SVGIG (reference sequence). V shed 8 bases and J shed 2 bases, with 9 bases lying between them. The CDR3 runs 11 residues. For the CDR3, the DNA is TGTGCCAGCGACAGGAACTATGGCTACACCTTC. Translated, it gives CASDRNYGYTF.

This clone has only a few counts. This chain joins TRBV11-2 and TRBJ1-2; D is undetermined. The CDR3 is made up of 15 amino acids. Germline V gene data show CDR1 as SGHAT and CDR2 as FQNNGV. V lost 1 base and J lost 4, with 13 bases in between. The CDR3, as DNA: TGTGCCAGCAGCTTAGTTAGAGGGTGGGCCTATGGCTACACCTTC. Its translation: CASSLVRGWAYGYTF.

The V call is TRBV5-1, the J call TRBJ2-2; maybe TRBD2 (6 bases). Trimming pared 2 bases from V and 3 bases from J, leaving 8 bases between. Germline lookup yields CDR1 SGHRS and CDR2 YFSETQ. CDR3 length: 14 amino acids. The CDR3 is CASSFGGYTGELFF. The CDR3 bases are TGCGCCAGCAGCTTTGGGGGGTACACCGGGGAGCTGTTTTTT.

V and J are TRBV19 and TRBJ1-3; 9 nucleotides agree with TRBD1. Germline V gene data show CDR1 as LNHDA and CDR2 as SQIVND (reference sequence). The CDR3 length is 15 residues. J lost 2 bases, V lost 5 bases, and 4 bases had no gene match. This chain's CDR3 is CASSPGTGTGNTIYF. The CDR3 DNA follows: TGTGCCAGTAGTCCCGGGACAGGGACTGGAAACACCATATATTTT. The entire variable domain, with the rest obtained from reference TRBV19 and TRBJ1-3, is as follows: DGGITQSPKYLFRKEGQNVTLSCEQNLNHDAMYWYRQDPGQGLRLIYYSQIVNDFQKGDIAEGYSVSREKKESFPLTVTSAQKNPTAFYLCASSPGTGTGNTIYFGEGSWLTVV.

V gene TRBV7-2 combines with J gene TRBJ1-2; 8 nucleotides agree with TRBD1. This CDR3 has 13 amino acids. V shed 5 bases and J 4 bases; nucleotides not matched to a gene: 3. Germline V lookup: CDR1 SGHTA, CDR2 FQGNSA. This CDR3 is CASSNRGAYGYTF. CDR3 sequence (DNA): TGTGCCAGCAGCAACAGGGGGGCCTATGGCTACACCTTC.

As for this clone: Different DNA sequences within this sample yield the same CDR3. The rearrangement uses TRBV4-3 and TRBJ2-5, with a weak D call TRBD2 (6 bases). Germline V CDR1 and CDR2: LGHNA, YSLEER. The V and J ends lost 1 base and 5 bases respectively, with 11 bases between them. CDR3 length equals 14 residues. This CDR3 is CASSQGQGGETQYF. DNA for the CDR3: TGCGCCAGCAGCCAAGGGCAGGGAGGTGAGACCCAGTACTTC.

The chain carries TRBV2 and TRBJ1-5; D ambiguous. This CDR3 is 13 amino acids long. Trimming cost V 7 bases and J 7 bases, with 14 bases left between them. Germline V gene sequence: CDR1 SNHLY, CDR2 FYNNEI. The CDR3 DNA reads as TGTGCCAGCACTCTAAGAATAGAGCAGCCCCAGCATTTT. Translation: CASTLRIEQPQHF. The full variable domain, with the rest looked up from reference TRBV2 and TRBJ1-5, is EPEVTQTPSHQVTQMGQEVILRCVPISNHLYFYWYRQILGQKVEFLVSFYNNEISEKSEIFDDQFSVERPDGSNFTLKIRSTKLEDSAMYFCASTLRIEQPQHFGDGTRLSIL.

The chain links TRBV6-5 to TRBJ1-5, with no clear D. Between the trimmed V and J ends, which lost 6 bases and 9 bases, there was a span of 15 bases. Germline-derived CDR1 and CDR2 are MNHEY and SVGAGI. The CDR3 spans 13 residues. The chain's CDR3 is CASSMEGRGPQHF. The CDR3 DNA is TGTGCCAGCAGCATGGAGGGCCGGGGGCCCCAGCATTTT.

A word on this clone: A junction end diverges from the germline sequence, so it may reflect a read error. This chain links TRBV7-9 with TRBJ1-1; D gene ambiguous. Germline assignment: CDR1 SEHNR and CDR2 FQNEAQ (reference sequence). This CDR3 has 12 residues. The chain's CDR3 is CSSSLMNTEAFF. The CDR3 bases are TGTTCCAGCAGCCTAATGAACACTGAAGCTTTCTTT. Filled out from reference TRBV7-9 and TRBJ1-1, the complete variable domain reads DTGVSQNPRHKITKRGQNVTFRCDPISEHNRLYWYRQTLGQGPEFLTYFQNEAQLEKSRLLSDRFSAERPKGSFSTLEIQRTEQGDSAMYLCSSSLMNTEAFFGQGTRLTVV.

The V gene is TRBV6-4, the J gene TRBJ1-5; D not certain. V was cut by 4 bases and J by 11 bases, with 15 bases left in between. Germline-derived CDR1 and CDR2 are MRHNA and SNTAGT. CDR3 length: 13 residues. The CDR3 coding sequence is TGTGCCAGCAGTGCTGTTCAGGCCCGGACCCAGCATTTT. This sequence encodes CASSAVQARTQHF.

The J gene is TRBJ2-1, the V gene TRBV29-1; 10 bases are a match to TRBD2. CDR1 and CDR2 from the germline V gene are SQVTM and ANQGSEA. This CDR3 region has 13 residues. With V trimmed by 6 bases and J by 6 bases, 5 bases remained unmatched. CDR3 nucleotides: TGCAGCGTAAGCGGGGGGGCCCTCAATGAGCAGTTCTTC. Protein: CSVSGGALNEQFF.

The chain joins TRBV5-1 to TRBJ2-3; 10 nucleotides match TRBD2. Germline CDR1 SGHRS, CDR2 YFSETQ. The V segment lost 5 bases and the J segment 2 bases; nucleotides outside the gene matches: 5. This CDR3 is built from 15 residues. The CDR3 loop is CASRGAGGDTDTQYF. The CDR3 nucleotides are TGCGCCAGCAGAGGAGCGGGGGGGGACACAGATACGCAGTATTTT.

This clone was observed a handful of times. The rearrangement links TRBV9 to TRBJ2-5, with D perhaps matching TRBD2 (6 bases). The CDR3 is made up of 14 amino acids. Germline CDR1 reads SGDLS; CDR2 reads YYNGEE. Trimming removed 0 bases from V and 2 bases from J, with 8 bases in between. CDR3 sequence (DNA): TGTGCCAGCAGCGTAGTTGGGGGGCAAGAGACCCAGTACTTC. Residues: CASSVVGGQETQYF.